This T cell receptor beta chain was obtained from a study of T cell repertoires in cytomegalovirus infection. V gave up 4 bases and J gave up 0 bases; unmatched junction bases: 5. The CDR3 is 15 amino acids. Germline V gene sequence: CDR1 LNHDA, CDR2 SQIVND (reference sequence). TCRdb called the reads again in MiXCR, with one record for every CDR3 protein. The repertoire holds roughly 80,000 distinct CDR3 sequences, with roughly a quarter as singletons. For this clonotype: Its cognate antigen is unknown.

The rearrangement joins TRBV19 to TRBJ2-5, with 7 nucleotides matching TRBD2. The receptor's source is a human donor in good health (CMV status not recorded). Some clones in this sample may be carry-over from other donors' samples. The starting material was CD8+ T cells from cultured PBMCs, obtained from culture after CMV antigen stimulation. CDR3 bases: TGTGCCAGTAGTAGCGGGGGTCTAGACCAAGAGACCCAGTACTTC. Translation gives CASSSGGLDQETQYF.